This TCR beta chain comes out of a study of blood T cell repertoires in COVID-19. As for the study in general: Specimens from acute and convalescent COVID-19 originated in the United States, Italy and Spain. PBMCs, B-cell-depleted T cells, or T cells provided the cDNA or gDNA that made up the material.

This CDR3 contains 16 residues. Germline CDR1 MNHEY, CDR2 SMNVEV (reference sequence). Deletions cut 4 bases from V and 3 bases from J, with 16 bases between. In the original workflow: Reference gene primers were amplified, and this amplification served to estimate nucleated cell counts. Profiled with immunoSEQ multiplex PCR; TCRdb holds only in-frame clones, not every one. V and J calls and clone size are as listed in that table; D and trimming were resolved from the DNA. The repertoire holds 70,000 or so clones, with 86% as singletons. The sequencing input was peripheral blood. The receptor was isolated from a man aged 50 to 60 with acute or convalescent COVID-19. The chain combines TRBV27 with TRBJ2-1; the D gene is possibly TRBD2 (6 bases). CDR3 residues: CASSSPYRGDYNEQFF. In DNA form, the CDR3 reads TGTGCCAGCAGTTCCCCCTACCGCGGGGACTACAATGAGCAGTTCTTC.